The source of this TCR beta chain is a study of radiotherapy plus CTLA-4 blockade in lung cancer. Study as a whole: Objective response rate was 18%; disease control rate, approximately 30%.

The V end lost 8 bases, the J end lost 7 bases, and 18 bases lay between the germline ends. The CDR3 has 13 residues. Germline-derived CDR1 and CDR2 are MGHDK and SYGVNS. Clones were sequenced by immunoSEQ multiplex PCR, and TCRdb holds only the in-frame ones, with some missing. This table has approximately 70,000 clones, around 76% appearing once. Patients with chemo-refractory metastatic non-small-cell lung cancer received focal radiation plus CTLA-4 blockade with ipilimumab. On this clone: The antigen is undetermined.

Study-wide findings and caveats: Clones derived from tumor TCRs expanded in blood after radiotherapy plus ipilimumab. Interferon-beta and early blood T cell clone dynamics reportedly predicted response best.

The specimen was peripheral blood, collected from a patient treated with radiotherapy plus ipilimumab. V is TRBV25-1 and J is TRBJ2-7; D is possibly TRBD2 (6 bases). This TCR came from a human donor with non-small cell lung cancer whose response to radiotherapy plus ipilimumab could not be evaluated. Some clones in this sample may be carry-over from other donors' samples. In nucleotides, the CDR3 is TGTGCCAGCTCCAGACCGGGAGCAGGGGAGCAGTACTTC. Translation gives CASSRPGAGEQYF.